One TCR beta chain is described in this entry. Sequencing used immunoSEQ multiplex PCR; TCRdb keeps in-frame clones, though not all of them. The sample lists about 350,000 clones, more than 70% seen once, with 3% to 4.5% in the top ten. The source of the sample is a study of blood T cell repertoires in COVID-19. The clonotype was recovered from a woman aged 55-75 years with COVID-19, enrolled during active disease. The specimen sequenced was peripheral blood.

Here the CDR3 reads CASSQNTGETQYF. The CDR3 region has the DNA TGTGCCAGCAGCCAGAATACGGGAGAGACCCAGTACTTC. The chain employs TRBV3-1 (or the pseudogene TRBV3-2) and TRBJ2-5; no definite D call. Germline CDR1 is LGHDT and CDR2 is YNNKEL (reference sequence). The length of the CDR3 is 13 residues. V was cut by 3 bases and J by 4 bases, with 9 bases left in between.